This T cell receptor (beta chain) was documented in a study of beta chain features in type 1 diabetes. The wider study: Comparable age, gender and cell yields were observed in patients relative to healthy donors.

The investigators reverse transcribed all of the isolated RNA, so they sequenced expressed TCRB transcripts. Assay used: immunoSEQ multiplex PCR; TCRdb lists only in-frame clones, some missing. The sample has approximately 380,000 clones, roughly 16% seen once. V lost 4 bases and J 6 bases, leaving 8 bases between the germline ends. The CDR3 loop spans 12 amino acids. Germline lookup yields CDR1 ENHRY and CDR2 SYGVKD. A word on this clone: Its target is unknown.

Findings and caveats of the study: Junctions at VDJ sites from type 1 diabetes patients had fewer insertions and more deletions.

One heparinised blood draw averaging approximately 120 mL was given by each donor. Post-sort purity exceeded 98% for all sorted populations. The source of this sequence is a woman between 18 and 30 years old in good health. The sample comprised naive CD4+ T cells from blood. The rearrangement uses TRBV10-3 and TRBJ2-3; weak D call: TRBD1 (6 bases). The CDR3 here is CAISAQGDTQYF. Here the CDR3 DNA reads TGTGCCATCAGTGCGCAGGGGGATACGCAGTATTTT.